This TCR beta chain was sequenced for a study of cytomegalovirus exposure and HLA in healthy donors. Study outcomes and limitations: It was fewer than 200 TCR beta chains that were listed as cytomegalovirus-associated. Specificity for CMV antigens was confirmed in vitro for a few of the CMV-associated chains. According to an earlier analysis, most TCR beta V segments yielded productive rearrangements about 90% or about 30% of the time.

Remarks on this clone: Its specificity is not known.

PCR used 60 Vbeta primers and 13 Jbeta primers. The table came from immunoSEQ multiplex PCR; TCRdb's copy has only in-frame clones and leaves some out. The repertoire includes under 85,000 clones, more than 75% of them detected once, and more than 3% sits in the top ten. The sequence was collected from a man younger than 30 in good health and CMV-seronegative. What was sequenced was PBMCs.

As DNA, the CDR3 is TGCGCCAGCAGCTCGGGACAGATGCAGGGAAAGACCCAGTACTTC. Amino acid sequence: CASSSGQMQGKTQYF. This chain links TRBV5-1 with TRBJ2-5; 7 bases match TRBD1. V lost 3 bases and J lost 6; bases outside the gene matches: 11. Germline CDR1 is SGHRS and CDR2 is YFSETQ. The CDR3 is made up of 15 amino acids.